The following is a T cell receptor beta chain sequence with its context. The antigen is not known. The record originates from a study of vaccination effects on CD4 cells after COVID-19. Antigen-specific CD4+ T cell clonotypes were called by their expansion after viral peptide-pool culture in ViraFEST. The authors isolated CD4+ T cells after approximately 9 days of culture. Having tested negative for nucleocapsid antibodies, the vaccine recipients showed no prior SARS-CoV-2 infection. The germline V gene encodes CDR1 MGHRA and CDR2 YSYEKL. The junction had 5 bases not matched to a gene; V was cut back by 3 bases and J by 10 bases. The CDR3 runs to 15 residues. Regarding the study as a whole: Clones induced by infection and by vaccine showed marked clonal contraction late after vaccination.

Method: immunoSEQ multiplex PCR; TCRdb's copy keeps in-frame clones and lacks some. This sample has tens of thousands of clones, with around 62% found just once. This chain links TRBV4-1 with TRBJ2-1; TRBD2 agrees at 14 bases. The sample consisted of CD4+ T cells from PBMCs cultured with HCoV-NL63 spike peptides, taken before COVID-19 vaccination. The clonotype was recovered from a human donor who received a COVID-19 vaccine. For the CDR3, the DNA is TGCGCCAGCAGCCACTTGGGACTAGCGGGAGACGAGCAGTTCTTC. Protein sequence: CASSHLGLAGDEQFF.